This T cell receptor beta chain was recovered during a study of vaccination effects on CD4 cells after COVID-19. The V end was cut by 3 bases, the J end by 5 bases, with 16 bases between. Germline CDR1 is DFQATT and CDR2 is SNEGSKA (reference sequence). This CDR3 is built from 14 residues. The assay was immunoSEQ multiplex PCR, and TCRdb's table has in-frame clones only and misses some. This table holds approximately 29,000 clones, roughly 70% found once. ViraFEST used viral peptide pools to expand antigen-specific CD4+ T cells before sequencing. Isolating CD4+ T cells followed ten to eleven days of culture. Of the BNT162b2 and mRNA-1273 vaccines, participants received two doses of one or the other. Study observations and caveats: Clones arising from infection and from vaccination showed marked clonal contraction late after vaccination.

With regard to this clone: Its antigen is as yet unknown.

V and J are TRBV20-1 and TRBJ2-5; D tentatively reads TRBD1 or TRBD2 (5 bases each). This receptor was identified in a human donor who received a COVID-19 vaccine. The sequencing here drew on CD4+ T cells from PBMCs cultured with HCoV-NL63 spike peptides, taken after COVID-19 vaccination. The CDR3 DNA reads as TGCAGTGCTAGTGAACGGGACCCCGTCGAGACCCAGTACTTC. Residues: CSASERDPVETQYF.